This is a list of T cell receptor beta chains from one sample in a study of graft-versus-host responses after intestinal transplantation. Assay: immunoSEQ multiplex PCR; the TCRdb copy retains only in-frame clones and omits some. Of roughly 85,000 clones detected, 75% to 95% appear once; the ten largest clones hold 7.6%. For these receptors, no antigen is known. This sample comprised unstimulated CD8+ T cells sorted from spleen or lymph node cells, obtained before transplant. These receptor sequences come from a human donor who was the organ donor for an intestinal transplant. The CDR3 runs from the conserved cysteine through the conserved F or W. The D gene is left open where the match is weak. Rows may omit the clone size; those that give it use once, few, many or a size class.

clone_size	j_call	d_call	cdr3_length	v_call	cdr3_aa	cdr3_nt
NA	TRBJ2-5	NA	13	TRBV7-9	CASSPRSSETQYF	TGTGCCAGCAGCCCGCGCAGCAGCGAGACCCAGTACTTC
NA	TRBJ2-5	NA	15	TRBV7-9	CASSSPYPYQETQYF	TGTGCCAGCAGCTCCCCTTATCCGTACCAAGAGACCCAGTACTTC
NA	TRBJ2-7	NA	15	TRBV11-3	CASSLESGGTYEQYF	TGTGCCAGCAGCTTAGAATCTGGGGGCACCTACGAGCAGTACTTC
NA	TRBJ1-2	NA	14	TRBV7-2	CASSLEAGYSGYTF	TGTGCCAGCAGCTTAGAAGCAGGGTATTCCGGCTACACCTTC
NA	TRBJ1-1	NA	13	TRBV19	CASSHPGGTEAFF	TGTGCCAGTAGTCACCCCGGCGGAACTGAAGCTTTCTTT
few	TRBJ1-2	NA	12	TRBV5-1	CASSLVGDGYTF	TGCGCCAGCAGCTTGGTGGGGGATGGCTACACCTTC
NA	TRBJ2-4	TRBD2	18	TRBV7-9	CASSPPRGGDWAKNIQYF	TGTGCCAGCAGCCCACCCCGGGGGGGAGACTGGGCCAAAAACATTCAGTACTTC
NA	TRBJ2-1	TRBD1	12	TRBV6-5	CASRGTGTKQFF	TGTGCCAGCAGGGGGACAGGGACTAAGCAGTTCTTC
NA	TRBJ1-3	NA	15	TRBV7-3	CASSSLGASGNTIYF	TGTGCCAGCAGCTCCCTCGGGGCCTCTGGAAACACCATATATTTT
NA	TRBJ2-1	TRBD2	15	TRBV29-1	CSVDATSDNYNEQFF	TGCAGCGTTGACGCCACTAGCGACAACTACAATGAGCAGTTCTTC
NA	TRBJ2-1	TRBD2	15	TRBV7-2	CASSLGLAGGNEQFF	TGTGCCAGCAGCTTAGGTCTAGCGGGGGGCAATGAGCAGTTCTTC
NA	TRBJ2-7	NA	13	TRBV5-6	CASSLGSSYEQYF	TGTGCCAGCAGCTTGGGGAGCTCCTACGAGCAGTACTTC
NA	TRBJ1-3	NA	18	TRBV27	CASSFTLPTGSSGNTIYF	TGTGCCAGCAGTTTTACCCTTCCGACAGGATCCTCTGGAAACACCATATATTTT
NA	TRBJ1-3	NA	14	TRBV30	CAWENLAIPNTIYF	TGTGCCTGGGAAAACCTTGCTATACCAAACACCATATATTTT
NA	TRBJ2-7	NA	14	TRBV7-6	CASSSIDRPYEQYF	TGTGCCAGCAGCTCCATAGACAGGCCCTACGAGCAGTACTTC
once	TRBJ2-7	NA	13	TRBV5-5	CASSPGVGYEQYF	TGTGCCAGCAGCCCGGGGGTGGGTTACGAGCAGTACTTC
NA	TRBJ2-7	NA	13	TRBV27	CASSLTGDYEQYF	TGTGCCAGCAGTCTGACAGGCGACTACGAGCAGTACTTC
NA	TRBJ2-7	NA	16	TRBV4-1	CASSQDWWRSSYEQYF	TGCGCCAGCAGCCAAGACTGGTGGCGGAGCTCCTACGAGCAGTACTTC
NA	TRBJ2-5	NA	18	TRBV7-9	CASSSVYGAGQNSETQYF	TGTGCCAGCAGCTCCGTTTACGGTGCGGGACAGAATTCAGAGACCCAGTACTTC
once	TRBJ2-1	TRBD2	15	TRBV7-9	CASSSLAGGYNEQFF	TGTGCCAGCAGCTCTCTAGCGGGTGGCTACAATGAGCAGTTCTTC
NA	TRBJ2-7	NA	12	TRBV5-6	CASSLGFVEQYF	TGTGCCAGCAGCTTGGGATTCGTCGAGCAGTACTTC
NA	TRBJ1-1	NA	14	TRBV4-1	CASSQGQGPTEAFF	TGCGCCAGCAGCCAGGGGCAGGGGCCCACTGAAGCTTTCTTT
once	TRBJ2-6	NA	13	TRBV19	CASSFSGANVLTF	TGTGCCAGTAGTTTTTCTGGGGCCAACGTCCTGACTTTC
NA	TRBJ2-7	NA	15	TRBV13	CASSLGDSQGYEQYF	TGTGCCAGCAGCTTAGGAGACAGCCAAGGCTACGAGCAGTACTTC
once	TRBJ2-7	NA	14	TRBV14	CASSPSPPNYEQYF	TGTGCCAGCAGCCCATCGCCTCCTAACTACGAGCAGTACTTC
NA	TRBJ2-7	TRBD2	17	TRBV4-1	CASSQTAWTRGSYEQYF	TGCGCCAGCAGCCAAACAGCCTGGACTAGAGGCTCCTACGAGCAGTACTTC
NA	TRBJ1-3	NA	12	TRBV5-6	CASSSSQHTIYF	TGTGCCAGCAGCTCGAGCCAGCACACCATATATTTT
NA	TRBJ2-3	NA	17	TRBV4-1	CASSPSPTDASTDTQYF	TGCGCCAGCAGCCCCTCCCCGACAGATGCTAGCACAGATACGCAGTATTTT
few	TRBJ1-2	NA	13	TRBV7-9	CASSLGGTYGYTF	TGTGCCAGCAGCTTAGGAGGGACGTACGGCTACACCTTC
NA	TRBJ2-1	NA	16	TRBV27	CASSAEAESSYNEQFF	TGTGCCAGCAGCGCCGAAGCGGAAAGCTCCTACAATGAGCAGTTCTTC
NA	TRBJ1-5	NA	14	TRBV30	CAWSVGAGRQPQHF	TGTGCCTGGAGTGTAGGGGCAGGGCGTCAGCCCCAGCATTTT
NA	TRBJ1-1	NA	16	TRBV5-4	CASSLELQYMNTEAFF	TGTGCCAGCAGCCTAGAACTTCAGTACATGAACACTGAAGCTTTCTTT
NA	TRBJ2-3	NA	13	TRBV25-1	CASSEGPVDTQYF	TGTGCCAGCAGTGAGGGCCCCGTCGATACGCAGTATTTT